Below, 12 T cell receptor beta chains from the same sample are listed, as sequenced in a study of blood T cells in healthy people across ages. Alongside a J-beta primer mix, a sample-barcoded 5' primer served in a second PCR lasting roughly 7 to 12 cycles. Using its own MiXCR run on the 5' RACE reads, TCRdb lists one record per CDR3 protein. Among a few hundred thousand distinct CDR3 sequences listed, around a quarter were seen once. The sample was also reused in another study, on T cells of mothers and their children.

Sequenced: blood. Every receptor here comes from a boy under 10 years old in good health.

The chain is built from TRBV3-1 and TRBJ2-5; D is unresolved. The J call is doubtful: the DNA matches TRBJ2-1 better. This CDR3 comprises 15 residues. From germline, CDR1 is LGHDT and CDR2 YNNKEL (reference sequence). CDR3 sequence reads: CASSHIDFAFNEQFF. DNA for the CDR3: TGTGCCAGCAGCCATATAGACTTTGCCTTCAATGAGCAGTTCTTC.

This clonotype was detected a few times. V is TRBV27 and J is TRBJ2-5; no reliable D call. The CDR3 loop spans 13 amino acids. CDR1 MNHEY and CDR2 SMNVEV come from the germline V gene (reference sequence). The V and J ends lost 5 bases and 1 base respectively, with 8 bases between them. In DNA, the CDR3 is TGTGCCAGCAGTCCCGCCTCCCAAGAGACCCAGTACTTC. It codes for CASSPASQETQYF.

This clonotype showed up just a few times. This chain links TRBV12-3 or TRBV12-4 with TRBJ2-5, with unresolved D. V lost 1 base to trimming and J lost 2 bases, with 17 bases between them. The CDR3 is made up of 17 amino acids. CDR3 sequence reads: CASSLVVRGSRQETQYF. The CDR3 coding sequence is TGTGCCAGCAGTTTAGTTGTTCGCGGTAGCCGACAAGAGACCCAGTACTTC.

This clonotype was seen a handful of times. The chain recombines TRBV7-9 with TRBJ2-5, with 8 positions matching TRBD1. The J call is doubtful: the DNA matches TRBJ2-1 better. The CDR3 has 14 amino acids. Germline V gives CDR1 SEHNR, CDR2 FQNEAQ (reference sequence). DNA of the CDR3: TGTGCCAGCCAGGGGGCCCTCTACACCCATGAGCAGTTCTTC. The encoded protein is CASQGALYTHEQFF.

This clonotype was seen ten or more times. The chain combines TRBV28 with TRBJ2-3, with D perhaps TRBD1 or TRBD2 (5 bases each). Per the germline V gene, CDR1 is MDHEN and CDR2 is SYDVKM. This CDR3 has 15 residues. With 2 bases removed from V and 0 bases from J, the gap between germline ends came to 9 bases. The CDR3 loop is CASSLGASSTDTQYF. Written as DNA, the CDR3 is TGTGCCAGCAGTTTAGGGGCTAGCAGCACAGATACGCAGTATTTT. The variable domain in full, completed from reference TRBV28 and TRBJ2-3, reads DVKVTQSSRYLVKRTGEKVFLECVQDMDHENMFWYRQDPGLGLRLIYFSYDVKMKEKGDIPEGYSVSREKKERFSLILESASTNQTSMYLCASSLGASSTDTQYFGPGTRLTVL.

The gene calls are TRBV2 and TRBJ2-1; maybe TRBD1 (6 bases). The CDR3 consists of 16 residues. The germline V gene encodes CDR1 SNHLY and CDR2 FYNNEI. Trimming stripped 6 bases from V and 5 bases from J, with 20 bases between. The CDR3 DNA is TGTGCCAGCAGCTACCCCAGACCGGCAGGGGACAATGAGCAGTTCTTC. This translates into CASSYPRPAGDNEQFF. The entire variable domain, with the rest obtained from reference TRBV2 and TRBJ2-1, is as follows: EPEVTQTPSHQVTQMGQEVILRCVPISNHLYFYWYRQILGQKVEFLVSFYNNEISEKSEIFDDQFSVERPDGSNFTLKIRSTKLEDSAMYFCASSYPRPAGDNEQFFGPGTRLTVL.

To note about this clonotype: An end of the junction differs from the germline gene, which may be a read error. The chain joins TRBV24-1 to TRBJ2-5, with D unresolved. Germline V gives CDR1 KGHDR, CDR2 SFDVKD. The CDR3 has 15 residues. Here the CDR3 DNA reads TGTGCCACCAGTGATTTGCGGGCAAACCAGGAGACCCAGTACTTC. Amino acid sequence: CATSDLRANQETQYF.

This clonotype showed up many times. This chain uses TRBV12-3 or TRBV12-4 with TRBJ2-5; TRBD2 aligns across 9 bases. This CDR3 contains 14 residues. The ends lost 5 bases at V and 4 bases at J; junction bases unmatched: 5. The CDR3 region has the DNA TGTGCCAGCAGTGATAGCGGGAGCGGAGAGACCCAGTACTTC. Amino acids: CASSDSGSGETQYF.

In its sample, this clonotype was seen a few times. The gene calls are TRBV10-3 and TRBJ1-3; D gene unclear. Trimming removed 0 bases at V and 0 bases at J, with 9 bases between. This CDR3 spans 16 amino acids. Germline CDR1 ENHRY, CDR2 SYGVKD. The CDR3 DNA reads TGTGCCATCAGTGAGTCCGGCTGGTTCTCTGGAAACACCATATATTTT. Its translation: CAISESGWFSGNTIYF.

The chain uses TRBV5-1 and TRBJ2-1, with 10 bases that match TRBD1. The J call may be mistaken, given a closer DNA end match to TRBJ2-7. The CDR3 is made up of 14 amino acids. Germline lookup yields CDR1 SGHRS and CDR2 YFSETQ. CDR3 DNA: TGCGCCAGCACCTCCGGGACAGGGGCTGTCGAGCAGTACTTC. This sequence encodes CASTSGTGAVEQYF.

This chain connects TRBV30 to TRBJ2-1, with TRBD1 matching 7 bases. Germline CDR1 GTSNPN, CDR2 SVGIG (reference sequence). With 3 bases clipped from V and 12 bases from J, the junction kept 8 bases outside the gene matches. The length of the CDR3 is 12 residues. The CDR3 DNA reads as TGTGCCTGGAGCCCCGAGGGGGCCCCGCAGTTCTTC. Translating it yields CAWSPEGAPQFF. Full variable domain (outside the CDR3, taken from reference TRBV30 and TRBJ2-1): SQTIHQWPATLVQPVGSPLSLECTVEGTSNPNLYWYRQAAGRGLQLLFYSVGIGQISSEVPQNLSASRPQDRQFILSSKKLLLSDSGFYLCAWSPEGAPQFFGPGTRLTVL.

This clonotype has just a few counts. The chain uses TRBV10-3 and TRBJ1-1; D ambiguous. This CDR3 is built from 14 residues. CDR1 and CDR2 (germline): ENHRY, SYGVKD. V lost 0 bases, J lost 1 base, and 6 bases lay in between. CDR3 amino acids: CAISESNRNTEAFF. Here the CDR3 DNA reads TGTGCCATCAGTGAGTCGAACAGGAACACTGAAGCTTTCTTT.